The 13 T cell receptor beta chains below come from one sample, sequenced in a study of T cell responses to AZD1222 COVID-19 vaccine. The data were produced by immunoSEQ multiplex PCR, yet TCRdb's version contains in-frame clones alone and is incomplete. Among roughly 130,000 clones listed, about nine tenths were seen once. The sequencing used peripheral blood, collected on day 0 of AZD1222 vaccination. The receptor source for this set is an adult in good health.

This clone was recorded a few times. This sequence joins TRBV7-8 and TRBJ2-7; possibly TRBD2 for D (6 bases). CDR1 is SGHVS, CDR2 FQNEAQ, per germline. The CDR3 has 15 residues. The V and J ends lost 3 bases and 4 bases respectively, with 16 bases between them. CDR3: CASSLREALGYEQYF. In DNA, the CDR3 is TGTGCCAGCAGCTTGAGGGAGGCCCTCGGGTACGAGCAGTACTTC.

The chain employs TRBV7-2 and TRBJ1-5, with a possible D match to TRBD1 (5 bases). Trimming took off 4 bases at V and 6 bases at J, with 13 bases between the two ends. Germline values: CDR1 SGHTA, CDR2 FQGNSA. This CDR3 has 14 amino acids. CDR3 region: CASSSGPLVQPQHF. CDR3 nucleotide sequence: TGTGCCAGCAGCTCGGGACCACTTGTTCAGCCCCAGCATTTT.

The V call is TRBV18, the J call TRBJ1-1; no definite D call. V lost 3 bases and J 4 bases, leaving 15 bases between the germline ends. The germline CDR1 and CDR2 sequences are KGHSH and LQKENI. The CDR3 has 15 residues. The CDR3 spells CASSPQRVDSTEAFF. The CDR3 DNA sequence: TGTGCCAGCTCACCGCAACGGGTGGATTCCACTGAAGCTTTCTTT.

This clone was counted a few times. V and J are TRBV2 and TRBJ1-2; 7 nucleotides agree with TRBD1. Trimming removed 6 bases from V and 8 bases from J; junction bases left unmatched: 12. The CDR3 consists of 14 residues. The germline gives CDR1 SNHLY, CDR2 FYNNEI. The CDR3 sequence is CASSPGTARLGYTF. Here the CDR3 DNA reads TGTGCCAGCAGCCCCGGGACAGCTCGGTTAGGCTACACCTTC.

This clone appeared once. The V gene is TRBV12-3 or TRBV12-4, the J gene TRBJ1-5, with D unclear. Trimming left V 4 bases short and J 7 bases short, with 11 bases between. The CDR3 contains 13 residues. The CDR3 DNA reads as TGTGCCAGCAGTTCAGGAGAGGAGCAGCCCCAGCATTTT. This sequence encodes CASSSGEEQPQHF.

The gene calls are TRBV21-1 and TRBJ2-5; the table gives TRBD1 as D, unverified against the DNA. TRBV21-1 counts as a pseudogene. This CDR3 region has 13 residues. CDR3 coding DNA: TGTGCCAGCAGCAAAAACAGGGAAGAGACCCAGTACTTC. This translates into CASSKNREETQYF.

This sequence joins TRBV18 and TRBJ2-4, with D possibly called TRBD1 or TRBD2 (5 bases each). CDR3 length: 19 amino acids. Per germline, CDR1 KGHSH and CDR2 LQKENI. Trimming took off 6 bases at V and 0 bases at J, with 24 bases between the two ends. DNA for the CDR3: TGTGCCAGCTCGCCTGGGACGGAACGACAAAGATTAGCCAAAAACATTCAGTACTTC. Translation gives CASSPGTERQRLAKNIQYF.

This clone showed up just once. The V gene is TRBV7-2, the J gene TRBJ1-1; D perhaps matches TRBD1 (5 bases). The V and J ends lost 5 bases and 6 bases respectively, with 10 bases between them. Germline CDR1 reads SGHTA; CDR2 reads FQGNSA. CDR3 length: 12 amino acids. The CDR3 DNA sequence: TGTGCCAGCAGCCCAAGGGGCCCTGAAGCTTTCTTT. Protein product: CASSPRGPEAFF.

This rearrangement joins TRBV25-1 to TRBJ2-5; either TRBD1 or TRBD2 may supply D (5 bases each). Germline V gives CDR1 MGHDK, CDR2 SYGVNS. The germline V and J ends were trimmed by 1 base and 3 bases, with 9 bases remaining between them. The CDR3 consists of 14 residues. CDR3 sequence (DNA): TGTGCCAGCAGTGAATTTTTGGGGGAAGAGACCCAGTACTTC. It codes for CASSEFLGEETQYF.

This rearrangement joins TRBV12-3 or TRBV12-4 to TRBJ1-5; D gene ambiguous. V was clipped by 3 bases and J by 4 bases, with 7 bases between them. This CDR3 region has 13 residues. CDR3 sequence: CASSFEINQPQHF. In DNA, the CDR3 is TGTGCCAGCAGTTTTGAGATAAATCAGCCCCAGCATTTT.

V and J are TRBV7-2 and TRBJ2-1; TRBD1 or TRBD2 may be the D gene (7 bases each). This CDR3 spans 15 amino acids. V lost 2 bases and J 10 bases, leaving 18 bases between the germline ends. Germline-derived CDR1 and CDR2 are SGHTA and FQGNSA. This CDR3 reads CASSLFRGGLVEQFF. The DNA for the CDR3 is TGTGCCAGCAGCTTATTCAGGGGGGGTTTGGTGGAGCAGTTCTTC.

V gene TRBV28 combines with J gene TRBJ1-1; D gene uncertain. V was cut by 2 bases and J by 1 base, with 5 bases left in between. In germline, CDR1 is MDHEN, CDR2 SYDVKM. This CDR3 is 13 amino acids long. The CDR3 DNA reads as TGTGCCAGCAGTTTAAGTACGAACACTGAAGCTTTCTTT. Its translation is CASSLSTNTEAFF. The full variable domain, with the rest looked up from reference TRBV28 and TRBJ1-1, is DVKVTQSSRYLVKRTGEKVFLECVQDMDHENMFWYRQDPGLGLRLIYFSYDVKMKEKGDIPEGYSVSREKKERFSLILESASTNQTSMYLCASSLSTNTEAFFGQGTRLTVV.

The CDR3 loop is CASSFQGNSYEQYF. Here the CDR3 DNA reads TGTGCCAGCAGCTTTCAGGGAAACTCCTACGAGCAGTACTTC. This chain links TRBV5-6 with TRBJ2-7; a possible D gene is TRBD1 (5 bases). In germline, CDR1 is SGHDT, CDR2 YYEEEE. Trimming left V 2 bases short and J 0 bases short, with 9 bases between. This CDR3 has 14 residues.